This T cell receptor (beta chain) emerged from a study of TIL therapy for anti-PD-1-resistant metastatic lung cancer. Study context: Median patient age was around 50, ranging about 35-80 years.

The time point was: pre-treatment sample, taken before nivolumab and TIL therapy. Most excised metastases sampled were pleural nodules or supraclavicular lymph nodes. Stage 4 NSCLC adults joined between October 2017 and January 2020. Sequencing used immunoSEQ v3. Some clones are missing from TCRdb's copy, which holds only in-frame ones; the method was immunoSEQ multiplex PCR. The data show more than 90,000 clones, with 55% to 75% seen just once and 11% held by the top ten. The sequence was collected from a person aged 25-80 years with non-small cell lung cancer. Specimen: tumor tissue, collected at baseline.

The CDR3 coding sequence is TGTGCCTCGAGGGGCTCTGGAAACACCATATATTTT. Its protein is CASRGSGNTIYF. V and J are TRBV6-5 and TRBJ1-3; possibly TRBD1 for D (5 bases). Germline CDR1 is MNHEY and CDR2 is SVGAGI. CDR3 length: 12 amino acids. The V end was cut by 11 bases, the J end by 0 bases, with 8 bases between.